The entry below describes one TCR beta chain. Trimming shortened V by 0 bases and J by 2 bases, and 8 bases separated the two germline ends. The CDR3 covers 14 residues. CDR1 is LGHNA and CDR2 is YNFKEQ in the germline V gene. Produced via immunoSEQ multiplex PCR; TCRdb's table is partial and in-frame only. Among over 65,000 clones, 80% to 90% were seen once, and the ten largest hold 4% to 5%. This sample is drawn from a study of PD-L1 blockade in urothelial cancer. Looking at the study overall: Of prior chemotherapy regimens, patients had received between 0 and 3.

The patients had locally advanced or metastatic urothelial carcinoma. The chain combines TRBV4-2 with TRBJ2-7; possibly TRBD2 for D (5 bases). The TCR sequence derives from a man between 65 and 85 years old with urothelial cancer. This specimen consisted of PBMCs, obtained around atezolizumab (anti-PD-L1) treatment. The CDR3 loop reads CASSQDQAAYEQYF. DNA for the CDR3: TGTGCCAGCAGCCAAGATCAAGCGGCCTACGAGCAGTACTTC.